This T cell receptor (beta chain) is from a study of T cells in Graves' hyperthyroidism and ophthalmopathy. Template material for amplifying TCR beta CDR3 regions consisted of RNA transcripts. HTBI primers were used for first-round RT-PCR of the TCR CDR3. From the multiplex PCR reads, TCRdb called clonotypes with MiXCR, one entry per CDR3 protein. The sample includes fewer than 900,000 distinct CDR3 sequences, roughly a sixth seen only once; the top ten take over 15%. This clonotype was seen repeatedly, ten times or more. V was clipped by 7 bases and J by 5 bases, with 12 bases between them. This CDR3 contains 13 residues. Germline CDR1 MDHEN, CDR2 SYDVKM.

The sequence came from a woman in her forties or fifties with Graves' hyperthyroidism that later progressed to Graves' ophthalmopathy. The specimen was blood. This chain uses TRBV28 with TRBJ2-1, with D maybe TRBD1 (6 bases). The CDR3 region has the DNA TGTGCCAGCAACCCGGACAGTAACAATGAGCAGTTCTTC. The encoded protein is CASNPDSNNEQFF. The full variable domain, completed using reference TRBV28 and TRBJ2-1, is DVKVTQSSRYLVKRTGEKVFLECVQDMDHENMFWYRQDPGLGLRLIYFSYDVKMKEKGDIPEGYSVSREKKERFSLILESASTNQTSMYLCASNPDSNNEQFFGPGTRLTVL.